This T cell receptor (beta chain) derives from a study of CD8 T cells in ankylosing spondylitis. Trimming removed 6 bases from V and 0 bases from J, with 25 bases in between. The CDR3 covers 19 residues. CDR1 and CDR2 from the germline V gene are SGHRS and YFSETQ. TCRdb itself ran the 5' RACE reads through MiXCR, one entry per CDR3 protein. The repertoire holds just under 350,000 distinct CDR3 sequences, with roughly 14% as singletons. The TCR was taken from a male donor with ankylosing spondylitis or in good health (not recorded which). This rearrangement joins TRBV5-1 to TRBJ2-1, with D perhaps assigned TRBD1 or TRBD2 (5 bases each). Sequenced material: blood, either unsorted or a sorted T cell fraction (not recorded which). The CDR3, as DNA: TGCGCCAGCAATACCGGGGCCAAATCCTTCCCCTTCTCCTACAATGAGCAGTTCTTC. This gives the protein CASNTGAKSFPFSYNEQFF.